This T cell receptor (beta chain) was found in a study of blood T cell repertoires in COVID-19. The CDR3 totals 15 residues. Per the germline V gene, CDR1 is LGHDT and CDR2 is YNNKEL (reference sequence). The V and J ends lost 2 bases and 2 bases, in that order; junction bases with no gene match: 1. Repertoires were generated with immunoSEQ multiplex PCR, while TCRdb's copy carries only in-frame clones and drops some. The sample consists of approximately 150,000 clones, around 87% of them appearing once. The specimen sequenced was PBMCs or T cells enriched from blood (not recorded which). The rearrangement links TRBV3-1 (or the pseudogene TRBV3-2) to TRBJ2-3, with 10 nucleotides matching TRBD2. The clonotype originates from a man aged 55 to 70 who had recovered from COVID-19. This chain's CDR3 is CASSQLAGDTDTQYF. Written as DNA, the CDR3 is TGTGCCAGCAGCCAACTAGCGGGGGACACAGATACGCAGTATTTT.